The 20 T cell receptor beta chains reported below all come from one sample, sequenced in a study of blood T cell repertoires in COVID-19. Sequenced by immunoSEQ multiplex PCR; TCRdb stores in-frame clones only, minus some. The table has 150,000 to 200,000 clones, roughly 73% seen once. Source material: peripheral blood. The receptors here all came from a woman over 75 with active or convalescent COVID-19.

This chain links TRBV7-9 with TRBJ1-1, with a possible D match to TRBD1 (6 bases). Germline loops: CDR1 SEHNR, CDR2 FQNEAQ (reference sequence). Trimming took 5 bases from V and 2 from J, leaving 12 bases between them. The CDR3 is 14 residues long. The chain's CDR3 is CASSPGTSNTEAFF. The DNA for the CDR3 is TGTGCCAGCAGCCCCGGGACAAGTAACACTGAAGCTTTCTTT. Combining the CDR3 with reference TRBV7-9 and TRBJ1-1 gives the whole variable domain DTGVSQNPRHKITKRGQNVTFRCDPISEHNRLYWYRQTLGQGPEFLTYFQNEAQLEKSRLLSDRFSAERPKGSFSTLEIQRTEQGDSAMYLCASSPGTSNTEAFFGQGTRLTVV.

This clone was recorded many times. The genes are TRBV29-1 and TRBJ2-1, with 8 bases fitting TRBD2. CDR1 is SQVTM and CDR2 is ANQGSEA in the germline V gene. This CDR3 has 16 amino acids. The V segment lost 3 bases and the J segment 3 bases; nucleotides outside the gene matches: 10. The CDR3 protein is CSVDSLSGTFYNEQFF. The CDR3 DNA reads as TGCAGCGTTGATTCCCTTAGCGGGACCTTCTACAATGAGCAGTTCTTC.

The V call is TRBV18, the J call TRBJ2-5, with a possible D match to TRBD1 (6 bases). The CDR3 covers 14 residues. The germline V gene has CDR1 KGHSH and CDR2 LQKENI. V lost 5 bases to trimming and J lost 5 bases, with 15 bases between them. CDR3 coding DNA: TGTGCCAGCTCAGAGGGGGTCGGCCCGGAGACCCAGTACTTC. It specifies CASSEGVGPETQYF.

The gene calls are TRBV5-1 and TRBJ2-2, with TRBD1 as a possible D gene (6 bases). The V and J ends lost 0 bases and 3 bases respectively, with 12 bases between them. Looked up from germline, CDR1 is SGHRS and CDR2 is YFSETQ. The CDR3 runs 16 residues. The DNA for the CDR3 is TGCGCCAGCAGCTTGGTTGGACAGTCCTACACCGGGGAGCTGTTTTTT. Its translation is CASSLVGQSYTGELFF.

The chain joins TRBV6-2 or TRBV6-3 to TRBJ1-2; tentative D call: TRBD1 (5 bases). V was cut by 5 bases and J by 0 bases, with 13 bases left in between. Germline CDR1 MNHEY, CDR2 SVGEGT. The CDR3 runs to 15 residues. The CDR3 reads CASSDWDWANYGYTF. For the CDR3, the DNA is TGTGCCAGCAGTGACTGGGACTGGGCTAACTATGGCTACACCTTC.

The chain has TRBV6-5 and TRBJ1-4, with 7 bases fitting TRBD1. The CDR3 consists of 13 residues. With 7 bases clipped from V and 8 bases from J, the junction kept 7 bases outside the gene matches. Per germline, CDR1 MNHEY and CDR2 SVGAGI. CDR3: CASTWTGYEKLFF. CDR3 bases: TGTGCCAGCACCTGGACAGGCTACGAAAAACTGTTTTTT.

The chain has TRBV5-1 and TRBJ1-2; D might be TRBD1 (5 bases). This CDR3 has 15 amino acids. Germline-derived CDR1 and CDR2 are SGHRS and YFSETQ. Trimming stripped 4 bases from V and 3 bases from J, with 16 bases between. The CDR3 nucleotides read TGCGCCAGCAGCCCTGGGACTTTGCTAGACTATGGCTACACCTTC. Encoded protein: CASSPGTLLDYGYTF.

The genes are TRBV10-3 and TRBJ1-4, with a weak D call TRBD1 (5 bases). Trimming stripped 4 bases from V and 7 bases from J, with 13 bases between. The CDR3 contains 14 residues. The germline V gene has CDR1 ENHRY and CDR2 SYGVKD. The CDR3 nucleotides are TGTGCCATCAGTGGGAATGGGGGGTTTGAAAAACTGTTTTTT. This codes for CAISGNGGFEKLFF.

The table lists this clone with a few counts. The chain joins TRBV4-3 to TRBJ1-4; TRBD1 is a possible D gene (5 bases). Trimming stripped 1 base from V and 5 bases from J, with 23 bases between. CDR3 size: 19 residues. Germline values: CDR1 LGHNA, CDR2 YSLEER. The CDR3 sequence: CASSQGWGLRSGGNEKLFF. The CDR3 DNA reads as TGCGCCAGCAGCCAAGGATGGGGACTCCGCTCCGGGGGGAATGAAAAACTGTTTTTT.

This chain's CDR3 is CASSFRASGEETQYF. The CDR3 nucleotides read TGTGCCAGTAGTTTCCGGGCTAGCGGGGAAGAGACCCAGTACTTC. J is TRBJ2-5 and V is TRBV19; 9 bases are a match to TRBD2. This CDR3 has 15 amino acids. CDR1 and CDR2 (germline): LNHDA, SQIVND (reference sequence). V lost 5 bases, J lost 3 bases, and 7 bases stayed unmatched.

This clone was observed a single time. The chain has TRBV7-2 and TRBJ2-3, with D hard to call. This CDR3 has 14 residues. V was pared by 5 bases and J by 0 bases, with 9 bases between. In germline, CDR1 is SGHTA, CDR2 FQGNSA. The DNA for the CDR3 is TGTGCCAGCAGCAAACCTACTAGCACAGATACGCAGTATTTT. It yields the protein CASSKPTSTDTQYF.

V usage is TRBV27 and J usage is TRBJ1-2; 11 bases line up with TRBD1. Trimming removed 4 bases from V and 7 bases from J; junction bases left unmatched: 5. The CDR3 consists of 14 residues. CDR1 and CDR2 (germline): MNHEY, SMNVEV (reference sequence). The CDR3 region has the DNA TGTGCCAGCAGTTGGGACAGGGGGAAGCTTGGCTACACCTTC. It specifies CASSWDRGKLGYTF.

The rearrangement uses TRBV2 and TRBJ1-3, with a tentative D call TRBD1 (5 bases). This CDR3 is built from 14 residues. Germline V gene lookup returns CDR1 SNHLY and CDR2 FYNNEI. V was cut by 6 bases and J by 0 bases, with 9 bases left in between. The CDR3: CASRQANSGNTIYF. The CDR3 DNA is TGTGCCAGCAGACAGGCGAACTCTGGAAACACCATATATTTT.

This clone has only one observation. The CDR3 spells CASSVATGTVGHEQYF. CDR3 sequence (DNA): TGTGCCAGCAGCGTAGCTACGGGGACAGTAGGGCACGAGCAGTACTTC. The V gene is TRBV9, the J gene TRBJ2-7, with 7 bases identical to TRBD1. V lost 0 bases, J lost 5 bases, and 11 bases stayed unmatched. This CDR3 has 16 amino acids. CDR1 and CDR2 from the germline V gene are SGDLS and YYNGEE.

This clone was seen ten or more times. The chain couples TRBV27 to TRBJ2-1, with 7 bases that match TRBD1. Germline CDR1 MNHEY, CDR2 SMNVEV (reference sequence). V shed 4 bases and J 8 bases; nucleotides not matched to a gene: 5. This CDR3 is 13 amino acids long. The CDR3 here is CASSSTGVDEQFF. CDR3 nucleotides: TGTGCCAGCAGTTCCACAGGGGTCGATGAGCAGTTCTTC.

This chain uses TRBV15 with TRBJ1-2; D unclear. The V end lost 2 bases, the J end lost 5 bases, and 12 bases lay between the germline ends. The germline V gene has CDR1 LNHNV and CDR2 YYDKDF (reference sequence). CDR3 length: 14 amino acids. CDR3 sequence reads: CATSRNRGGYGYTF. CDR3 bases: TGTGCCACCAGCAGAAATCGGGGTGGGTATGGCTACACCTTC.

Concerning this clone: The identical CDR3 is also encoded by other nucleotide sequences in the sample. The chain couples TRBV5-1 to TRBJ2-2; tentatively, D is TRBD1 (6 bases). From germline, CDR1 is SGHRS and CDR2 YFSETQ. The V and J ends lost 4 bases and 2 bases respectively, with 12 bases between them. The CDR3 runs to 15 residues. CDR3 loop: CASSLGQTNTGELFF. In nucleotides, the CDR3 is TGCGCCAGCAGCCTTGGACAGACCAACACCGGGGAGCTGTTTTTT.

A note on this clone: This CDR3 is also generated by other DNA sequences in the sample. V and J are TRBV4-3 and TRBJ1-2; 10 bases fit TRBD1. CDR3 length: 16 residues. Germline CDR1 is LGHNA and CDR2 is YSLEER. The trim removed 0 bases at V and 3 bases at J, leaving 4 bases unmatched. This CDR3 is CASSQDRQGAYYGYTF. The CDR3 DNA follows: TGCGCCAGCAGCCAAGACCGACAGGGGGCTTACTATGGCTACACCTTC.

The genes are TRBV30 and TRBJ1-4; 10 bases agree with TRBD1. CDR3 length: 18 amino acids. Germline-derived CDR1 and CDR2 are GTSNPN and SVGIG (reference sequence). V shed 2 bases and J 2 bases; nucleotides not matched to a gene: 11. CDR3 coding DNA: TGTGCCTGGAGTTCCCGGGACAGGGGCTTTTTTACTAATGAAAAACTGTTTTTT. Translation gives CAWSSRDRGFFTNEKLFF.

This chain joins TRBV27 and TRBJ2-1, with 9 positions matching TRBD1. The CDR3 extends over 18 amino acids. V was clipped by 3 bases and J by 3 bases; unmatched bases: 12. Germline V lookup: CDR1 MNHEY, CDR2 SMNVEV (reference sequence). CDR3 DNA: TGTGCCAGCAGTTTTCGGCGAGGTAGACAGGGGGGCTACAATGAGCAGTTCTTC. Its protein is CASSFRRGRQGGYNEQFF.